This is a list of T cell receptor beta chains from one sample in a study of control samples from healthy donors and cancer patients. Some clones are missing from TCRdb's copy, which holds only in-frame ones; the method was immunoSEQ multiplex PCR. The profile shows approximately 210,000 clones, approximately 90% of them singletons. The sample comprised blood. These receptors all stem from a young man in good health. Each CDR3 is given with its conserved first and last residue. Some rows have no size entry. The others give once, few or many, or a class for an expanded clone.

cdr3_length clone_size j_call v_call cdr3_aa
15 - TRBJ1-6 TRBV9 CASSGQGAKNSPLHF
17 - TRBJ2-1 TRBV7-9 CASSLVPRRGSYNEQFF
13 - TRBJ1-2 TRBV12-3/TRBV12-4 CASSLARDYGYTF
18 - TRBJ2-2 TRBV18 CASSPRLTGGANTGELFF
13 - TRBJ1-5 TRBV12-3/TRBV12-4 CASSFDSNQPQHF
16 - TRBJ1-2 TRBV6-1 CASSERGGASVYGYTF
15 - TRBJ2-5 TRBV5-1 CASSLSQGQLETQYF
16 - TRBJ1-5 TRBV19 CASSIGGRFINQPQHF
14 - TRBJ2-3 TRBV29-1 CSVEGRGNTDTQYF
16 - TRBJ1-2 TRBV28 CASSPQTGGRTYGYTF
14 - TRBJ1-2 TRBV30 CAWSTQGGLGGYTF
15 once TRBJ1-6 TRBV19 CASTPDSSYNSPLHF
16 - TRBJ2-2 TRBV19 CASSGLAGGEAGELFF
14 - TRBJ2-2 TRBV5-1 CASSLDRNTGELFF
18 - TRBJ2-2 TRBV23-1 CASSHPGGTGDTTGELFF
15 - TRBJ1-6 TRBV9 CASSVTRDPNSPLHF
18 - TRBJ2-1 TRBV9 CASSVATPPAASYNEQFF
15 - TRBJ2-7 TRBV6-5 CASTLAGGRFYEQYF
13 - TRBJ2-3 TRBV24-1 CATAPENTDTQYF
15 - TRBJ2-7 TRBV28 CASSFLGSSSYEQYF
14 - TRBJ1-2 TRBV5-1 CASSSGQGGYGYTF
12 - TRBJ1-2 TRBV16 CASSQSTDTYTF
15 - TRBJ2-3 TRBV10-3 CAIRLGVGMSDTQYF
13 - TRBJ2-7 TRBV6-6 CASSYSRGDRVDF
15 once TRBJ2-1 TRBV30 CAWSPSSGGANEQFF
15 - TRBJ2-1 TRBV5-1 CASSLGQGVYNEQFF
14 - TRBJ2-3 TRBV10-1 CASSDRGGTDTQYF
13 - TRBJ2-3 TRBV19 CASGMASTDTQYF
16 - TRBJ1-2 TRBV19 CASSIGTGVQAYGYTF
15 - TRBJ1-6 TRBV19 CASSITGPLSSPLHF
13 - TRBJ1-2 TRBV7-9 CASSLGSWDGYTF